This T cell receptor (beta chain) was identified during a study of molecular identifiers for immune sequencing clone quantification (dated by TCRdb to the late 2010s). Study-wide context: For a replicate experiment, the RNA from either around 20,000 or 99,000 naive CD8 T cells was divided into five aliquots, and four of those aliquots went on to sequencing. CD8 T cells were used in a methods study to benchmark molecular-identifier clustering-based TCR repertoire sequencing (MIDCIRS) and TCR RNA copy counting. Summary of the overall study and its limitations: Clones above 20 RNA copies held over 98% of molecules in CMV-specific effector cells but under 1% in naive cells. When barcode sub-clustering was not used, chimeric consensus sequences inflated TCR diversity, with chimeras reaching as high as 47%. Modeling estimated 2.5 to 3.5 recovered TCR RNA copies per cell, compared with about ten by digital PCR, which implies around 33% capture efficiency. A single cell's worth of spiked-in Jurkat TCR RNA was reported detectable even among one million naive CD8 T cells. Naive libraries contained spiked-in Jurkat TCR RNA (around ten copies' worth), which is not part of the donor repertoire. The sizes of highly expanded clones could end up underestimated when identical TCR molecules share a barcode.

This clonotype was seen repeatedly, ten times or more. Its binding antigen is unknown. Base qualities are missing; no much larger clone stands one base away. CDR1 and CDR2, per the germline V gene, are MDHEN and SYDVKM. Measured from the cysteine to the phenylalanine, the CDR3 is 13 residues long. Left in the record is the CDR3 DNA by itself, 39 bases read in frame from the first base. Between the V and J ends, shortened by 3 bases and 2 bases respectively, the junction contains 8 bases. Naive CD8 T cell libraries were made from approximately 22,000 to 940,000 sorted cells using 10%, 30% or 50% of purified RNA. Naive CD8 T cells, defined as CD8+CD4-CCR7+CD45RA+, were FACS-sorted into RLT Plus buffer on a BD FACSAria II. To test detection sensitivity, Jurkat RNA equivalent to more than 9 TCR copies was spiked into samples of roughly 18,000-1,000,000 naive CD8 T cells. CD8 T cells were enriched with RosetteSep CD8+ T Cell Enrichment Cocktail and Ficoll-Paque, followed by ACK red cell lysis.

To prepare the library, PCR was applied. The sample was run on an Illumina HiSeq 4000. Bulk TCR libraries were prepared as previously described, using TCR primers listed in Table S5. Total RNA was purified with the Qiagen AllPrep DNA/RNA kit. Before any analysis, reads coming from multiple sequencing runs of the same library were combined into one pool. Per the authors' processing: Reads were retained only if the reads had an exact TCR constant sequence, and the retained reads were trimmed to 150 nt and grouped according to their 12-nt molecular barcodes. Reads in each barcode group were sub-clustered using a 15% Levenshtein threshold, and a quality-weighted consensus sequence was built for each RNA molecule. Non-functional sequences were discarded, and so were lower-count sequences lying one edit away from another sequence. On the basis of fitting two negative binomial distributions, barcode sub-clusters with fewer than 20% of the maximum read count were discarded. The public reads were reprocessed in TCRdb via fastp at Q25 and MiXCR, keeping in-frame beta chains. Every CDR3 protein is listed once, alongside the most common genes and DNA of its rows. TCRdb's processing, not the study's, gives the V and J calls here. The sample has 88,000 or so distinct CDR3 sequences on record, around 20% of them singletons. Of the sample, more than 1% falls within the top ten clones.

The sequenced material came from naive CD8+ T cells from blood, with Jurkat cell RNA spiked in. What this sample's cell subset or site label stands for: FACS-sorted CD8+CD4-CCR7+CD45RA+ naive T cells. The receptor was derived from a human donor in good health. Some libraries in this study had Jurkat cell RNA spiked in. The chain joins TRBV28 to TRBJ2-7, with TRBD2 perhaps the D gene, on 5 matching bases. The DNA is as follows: TGTGCCAGCAGTTTCCCTAGCCCCTACGAGCAGTACTTC. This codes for CASSFPSPYEQYF. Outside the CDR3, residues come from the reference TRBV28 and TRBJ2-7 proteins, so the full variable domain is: DVKVTQSSRYLVKRTGEKVFLECVQDMDHENMFWYRQDPGLGLRLIYFSYDVKMKEKGDIPEGYSVSREKKERFSLILESASTNQTSMYLCASSFPSPYEQYFGPGTRLTVT.